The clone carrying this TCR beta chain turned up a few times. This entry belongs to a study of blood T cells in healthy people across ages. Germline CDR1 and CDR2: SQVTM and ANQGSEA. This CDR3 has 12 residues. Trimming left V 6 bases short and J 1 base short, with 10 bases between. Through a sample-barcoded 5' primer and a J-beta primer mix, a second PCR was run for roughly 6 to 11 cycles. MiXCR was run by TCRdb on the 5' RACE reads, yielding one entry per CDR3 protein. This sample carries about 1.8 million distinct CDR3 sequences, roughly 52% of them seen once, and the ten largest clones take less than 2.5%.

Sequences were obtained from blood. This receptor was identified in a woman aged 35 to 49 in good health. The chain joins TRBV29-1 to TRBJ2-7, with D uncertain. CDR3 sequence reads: CSVAASSYEQYF. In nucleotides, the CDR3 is TGCAGCGTCGCGGCATCGTCCTACGAGCAGTACTTC.